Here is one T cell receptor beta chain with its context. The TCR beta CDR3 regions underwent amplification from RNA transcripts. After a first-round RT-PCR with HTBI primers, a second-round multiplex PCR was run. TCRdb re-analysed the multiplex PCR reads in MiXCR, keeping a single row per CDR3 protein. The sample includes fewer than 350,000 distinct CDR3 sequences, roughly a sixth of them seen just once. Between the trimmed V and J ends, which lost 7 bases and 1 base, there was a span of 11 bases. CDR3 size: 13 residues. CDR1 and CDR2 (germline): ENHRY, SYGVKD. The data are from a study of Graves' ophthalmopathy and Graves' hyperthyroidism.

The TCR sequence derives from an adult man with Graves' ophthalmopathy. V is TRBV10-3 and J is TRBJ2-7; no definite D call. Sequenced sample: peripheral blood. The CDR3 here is CAIKSGDSYEQYF. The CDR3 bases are TGTGCCATCAAGTCTGGGGATTCCTACGAGCAGTACTTC.